The rows below give T cell receptor beta chains drawn from one sample of a study of blood T cell repertoires in COVID-19. TCRdb's copy holds only in-frame clones and misses some; the assay was immunoSEQ multiplex PCR. The data show approximately 220,000 clones, roughly 89% seen once. The sequenced sample consisted of PBMCs or T cells enriched from blood (not recorded which). The receptor source for this set is a woman aged 25-40 years with acute COVID-19. Both conserved end residues are part of each CDR3. Fields, in order: V gene, clone size, D gene, J gene, CDR3 DNA, CDR3 protein. The D gene is left open where the match is weak. Rows give clone size only sometimes, using once, few, many, or a class for an expanded clone.

TRBV5-4,-,TRBD1,TRBJ1-2,TGTGCCAGCAGCTTGGATGGACAGGGGATTTATGGCTACACCTTC,CASSLDGQGIYGYTF
TRBV19,-,TRBD1,TRBJ2-1,TGTGCCAGTAGTATACCGGGACAGTACAATGAGCAGTTCTTC,CASSIPGQYNEQFF
TRBV7-6,-,-,TRBJ2-7,TGTGCCAGCAGCTCGGAAATGACAGGCGGTTCCTACGAGCAGTACTTC,CASSSEMTGGSYEQYF
TRBV4-1,-,-,TRBJ1-5,TGCGCCAGCAGCCACCGAGTAGAGGGACTCAATCAGCCCCAGCATTTT,CASSHRVEGLNQPQHF
TRBV7-9,-,TRBD1,TRBJ1-3,TGTGCCAGCAGCTTGGGAAGGACAGGAGTCATCCCCCCTGGAAACACCATATATTTT,CASSLGRTGVIPPGNTIYF
TRBV6-2/TRBV6-3,-,TRBD1,TRBJ1-2,TGTGCCAGCAGTTACGCGGGACAGGTTGGAGTCTACACCTTC,CASSYAGQVGVYTF
TRBV5-8,once,-,TRBJ2-2,TGTGCCAGCAGCTTGGTGCGGAACACCGGGGAGCTGTTTTTT,CASSLVRNTGELFF
TRBV7-2,-,-,TRBJ2-7,TGTGCCAGCAGCCCCACCGGGACTTCAGCGTCCTACGAGCAGTACTTC,CASSPTGTSASYEQYF
TRBV9,-,TRBD1,TRBJ1-1,TGTGCCAGCAGCCTAACCGGGACAGGGACGAACACTGAAGCTTTCTTT,CASSLTGTGTNTEAFF
TRBV3-1/TRBV3-2,once,-,TRBJ2-7,TGTGCCAGCACGTTTCAGGGGGCCGGGGGGTACGAGCAGTACTTC,CASTFQGAGGYEQYF
TRBV19,-,-,TRBJ2-1,TGTGCCAGTAGTATAGCCCGGGACATTTACAATGAGCAGTTCTTC,CASSIARDIYNEQFF
TRBV5-4,-,TRBD1,TRBJ2-7,TGTGCCAGCAGCTTGCCGGGAACCGGGACAGGGGCCGAGTACGAGCAGTACTTC,CASSLPGTGTGAEYEQYF
TRBV9,few,-,TRBJ2-2,TGTGCCAGCAGCCCTCCGGACAGCCAACTCACCGGGGAGCTGTTTTTT,CASSPPDSQLTGELFF
TRBV12-3/TRBV12-4,-,-,TRBJ1-2,TGTGCCAGCAGTTTACTCACCAAGACAGCCCGCACCTTC,CASSLLTKTARTF
TRBV11-3,-,TRBD1,TRBJ2-2,TGTGCCAGCAGCGCCCGAGGGACAGGGGATACCGGGGAGCTGTTTTTT,CASSARGTGDTGELFF
TRBV11-2,-,-,TRBJ1-2,TGTGCCAGCAGCCCCCTTTATGGCTACACCTTC,CASSPLYGYTF
TRBV7-8,-,-,TRBJ1-5,TGTGCCAGCAGCTTAGCGACAGTGGGCAATCAGCCCCAGCATTTT,CASSLATVGNQPQHF
TRBV7-9,-,-,TRBJ2-7,TGTGCCAGCAGCTCTCGGCAGGGGGGCTTTCACGAGCAGTACTTC,CASSSRQGGFHEQYF
TRBV7-2,-,TRBD2,TRBJ2-3,TGTGCCAGCAGCTTCGGACTAGCGGGGGGGCCTGGGGATACGCAGTATTTT,CASSFGLAGGPGDTQYF
TRBV27,once,-,TRBJ1-2,TGTGCCAGCAGTTTGGCAGGACTAAACTATGGCTACACCTTC,CASSLAGLNYGYTF
TRBV19,-,-,TRBJ2-1,TGTGCCAGTAGTATCGGGGGATCGCAGTTCTTC,CASSIGGSQFF
TRBV6-2/TRBV6-3,-,TRBD1,TRBJ2-7,TGTGCCAGCAGTTTGACAGGGCCTAAGACCTACGAGCAGTACTTC,CASSLTGPKTYEQYF
TRBV6-5,-,-,TRBJ2-1,TGTGCCAGCAGTTACTCGACTAGTCTTTGGGAGCAGTTCTTC,CASSYSTSLWEQFF
TRBV19,-,-,TRBJ1-6,TGTGCCAGTACAACCTTCAGGGCCGTTAATTCACCCCTCCACTTT,CASTTFRAVNSPLHF
TRBV6-5,-,-,TRBJ1-5,TGTGCCAGCAGTAAGGGGGACCATCAGCCCCAGCATTTT,CASSKGDHQPQHF
TRBV9,-,TRBD1,TRBJ1-1,TGTGCCAGCAGCCCTGGACAGGGTCTGAACACTGAAGCTTTCTTT,CASSPGQGLNTEAFF
TRBV7-9,-,-,TRBJ2-2,TGTGCCAGCAGCCCCGCGGGACCTAGGCGGAACGGGGAGCTGTTTTTT,CASSPAGPRRNGELFF